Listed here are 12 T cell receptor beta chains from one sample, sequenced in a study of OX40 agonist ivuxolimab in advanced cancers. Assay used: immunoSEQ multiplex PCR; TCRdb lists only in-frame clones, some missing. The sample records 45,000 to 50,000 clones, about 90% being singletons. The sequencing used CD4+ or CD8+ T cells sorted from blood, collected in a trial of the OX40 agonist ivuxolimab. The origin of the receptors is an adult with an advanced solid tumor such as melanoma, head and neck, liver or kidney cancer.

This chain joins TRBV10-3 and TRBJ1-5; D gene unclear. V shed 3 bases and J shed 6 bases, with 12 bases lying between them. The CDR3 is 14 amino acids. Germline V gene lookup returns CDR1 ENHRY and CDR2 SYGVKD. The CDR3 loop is CAISEPTSRQPQHF. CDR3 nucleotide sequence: TGTGCCATCAGTGAACCGACAAGCCGTCAGCCCCAGCATTTT.

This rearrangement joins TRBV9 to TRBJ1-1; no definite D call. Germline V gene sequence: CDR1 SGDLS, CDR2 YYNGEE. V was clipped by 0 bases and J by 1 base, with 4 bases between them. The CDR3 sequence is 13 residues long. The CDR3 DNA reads TGTGCCAGCAGCGTAGACGGGAACACTGAAGCTTTCTTT. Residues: CASSVDGNTEAFF.

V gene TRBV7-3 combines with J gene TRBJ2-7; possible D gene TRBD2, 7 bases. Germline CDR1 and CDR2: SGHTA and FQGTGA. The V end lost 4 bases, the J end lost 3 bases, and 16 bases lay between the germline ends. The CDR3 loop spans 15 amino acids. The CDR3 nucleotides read TGTGCCAGCAGCTCTCGGGGGGCAGGTTTCTACGAGCAGTACTTC. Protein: CASSSRGAGFYEQYF.

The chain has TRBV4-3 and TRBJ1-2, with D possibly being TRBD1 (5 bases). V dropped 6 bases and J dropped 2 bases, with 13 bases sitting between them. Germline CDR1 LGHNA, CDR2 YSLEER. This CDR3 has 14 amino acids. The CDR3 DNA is TGCGCCAGCAGATCAAAGGGGAGCAACTATGGCTACACCTTC. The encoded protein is CASRSKGSNYGYTF.

The CDR3 protein is CASSPTSVSPLHF. In DNA form, the CDR3 reads TGTGCCAGCAGTCCCACTTCAGTTTCACCCCTCCACTTT. This rearrangement joins TRBV27 to TRBJ1-6, with D uncertain. Per the germline V gene, CDR1 is MNHEY and CDR2 is SMNVEV (reference sequence). The CDR3 runs to 13 residues. Trimming removed 5 bases from V and 9 bases from J, with 11 bases in between.

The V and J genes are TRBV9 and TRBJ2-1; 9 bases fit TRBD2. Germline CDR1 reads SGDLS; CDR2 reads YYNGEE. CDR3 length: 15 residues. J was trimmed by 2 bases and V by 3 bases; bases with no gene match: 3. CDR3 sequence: CASSASGTTYNEQFF. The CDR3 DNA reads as TGTGCCAGCAGCGCTAGCGGGACAACCTACAATGAGCAGTTCTTC.

The CDR3: CASSSLNRGSSYEQYF. The CDR3, as DNA: TGTGCCAGCAGCTCCCTGAACAGGGGGAGCTCCTACGAGCAGTACTTC. The chain uses TRBV28 and TRBJ2-7; 8 positions match TRBD1. Germline V gene lookup returns CDR1 MDHEN and CDR2 SYDVKM. The V segment lost 6 bases and the J segment 0 bases; nucleotides outside the gene matches: 10. The CDR3 spans 16 residues.

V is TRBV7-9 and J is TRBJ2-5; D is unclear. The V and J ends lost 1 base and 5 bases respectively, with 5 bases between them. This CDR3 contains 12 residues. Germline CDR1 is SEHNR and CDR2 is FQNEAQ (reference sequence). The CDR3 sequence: CASSLVGETQYF. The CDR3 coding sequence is TGTGCCAGCAGCTTAGTAGGGGAGACCCAGTACTTC.

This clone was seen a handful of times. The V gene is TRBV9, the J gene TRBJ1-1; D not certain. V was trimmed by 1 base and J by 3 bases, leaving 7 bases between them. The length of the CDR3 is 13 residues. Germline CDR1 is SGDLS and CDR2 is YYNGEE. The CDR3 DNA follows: TGTGCCAGCAGCGTAAGCAGATACACTGAAGCTTTCTTT. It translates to CASSVSRYTEAFF.

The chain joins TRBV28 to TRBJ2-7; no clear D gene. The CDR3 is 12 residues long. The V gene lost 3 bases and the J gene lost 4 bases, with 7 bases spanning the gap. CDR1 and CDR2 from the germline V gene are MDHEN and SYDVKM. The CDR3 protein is CASSFDRYEQYF. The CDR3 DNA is TGTGCCAGCAGTTTTGATAGATACGAGCAGTACTTC.

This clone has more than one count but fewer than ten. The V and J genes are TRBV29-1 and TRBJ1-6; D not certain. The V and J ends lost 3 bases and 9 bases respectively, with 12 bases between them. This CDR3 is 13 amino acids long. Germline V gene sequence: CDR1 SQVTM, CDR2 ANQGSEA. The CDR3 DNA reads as TGCAGCGTTGAGCGGGCAGCGGGTTCACCCCTCCACTTT. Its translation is CSVERAAGSPLHF.

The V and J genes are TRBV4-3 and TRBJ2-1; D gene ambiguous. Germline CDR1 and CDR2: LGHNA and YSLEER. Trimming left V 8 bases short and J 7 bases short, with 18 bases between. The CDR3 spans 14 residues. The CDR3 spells CASGKRGAENEQFF. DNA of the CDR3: TGCGCCAGCGGGAAGCGAGGCGCGGAAAATGAGCAGTTCTTC.